This TCR beta chain was recovered during a study of T cells and Merkel cell carcinoma outcomes. General observations from the study: Repertoire plus T-cell density reportedly predicted Merkel cell carcinoma outcomes.

V trimming: 6 bases; J trimming: 8 bases; junction bases outside the gene matches: 4. The CDR3 covers 14 residues. Germline V gene lookup returns CDR1 MNHEY and CDR2 SMNVEV (reference sequence). A remark on this clone: What it recognizes is unknown.

Sequenced by immunoSEQ multiplex PCR; TCRdb stores in-frame clones only, minus some. This table holds over 2,500 clones, around 96% found once. This sequence originates from a human donor with Merkel cell carcinoma. Sequencing used tumor tissue from Merkel cell carcinoma. The chain combines TRBV27 with TRBJ2-2; TRBD1 agrees at 12 bases. The CDR3 nucleotides read TGTGCCAGCAGGGGGACAGGGGGCTGGGGGGAGCTGTTTTTT. Residues: CASRGTGGWGELFF.